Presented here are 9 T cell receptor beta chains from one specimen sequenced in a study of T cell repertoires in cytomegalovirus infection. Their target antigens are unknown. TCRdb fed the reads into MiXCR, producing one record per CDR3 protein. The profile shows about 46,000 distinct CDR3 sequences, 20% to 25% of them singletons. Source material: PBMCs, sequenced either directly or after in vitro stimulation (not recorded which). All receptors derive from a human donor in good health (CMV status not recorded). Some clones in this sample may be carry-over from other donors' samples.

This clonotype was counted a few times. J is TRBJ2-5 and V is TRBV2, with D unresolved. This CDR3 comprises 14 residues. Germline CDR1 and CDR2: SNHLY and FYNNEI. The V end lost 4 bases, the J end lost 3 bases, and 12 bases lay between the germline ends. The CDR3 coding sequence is TGTGCCAGCAGTGCCTTGGTAGGGAAAGAGACCCAGTACTTC. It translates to CASSALVGKETQYF.

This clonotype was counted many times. The CDR3: CASSPRSLIRSRGPNEQFF. CDR3 DNA: TGTGCCAGCAGCCCACGGAGTTTGATTCGGAGTAGGGGGCCCAATGAGCAGTTCTTC. The V gene is TRBV7-2, the J gene TRBJ2-1, with 7 bases fitting TRBD1. Germline V gene data show CDR1 as SGHTA and CDR2 as FQGNSA. CDR3 length equals 19 residues. V shed 5 bases, J shed 6 bases, and the junction held 22 bases outside the gene matches.

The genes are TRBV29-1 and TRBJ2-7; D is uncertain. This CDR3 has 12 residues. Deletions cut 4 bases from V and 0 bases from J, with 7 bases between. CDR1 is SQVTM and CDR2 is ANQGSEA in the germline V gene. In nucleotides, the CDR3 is TGCAGCGTTGCGGGCTCCTCCTACGAGCAGTACTTC. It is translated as CSVAGSSYEQYF.

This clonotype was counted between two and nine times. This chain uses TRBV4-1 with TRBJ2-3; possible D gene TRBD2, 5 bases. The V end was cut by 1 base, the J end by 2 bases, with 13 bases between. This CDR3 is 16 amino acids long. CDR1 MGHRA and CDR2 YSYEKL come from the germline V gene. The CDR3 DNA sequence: TGCGCCAGCAGCCAAGTAGTGGACTTGTCCACAGATACGCAGTATTTT. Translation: CASSQVVDLSTDTQYF.

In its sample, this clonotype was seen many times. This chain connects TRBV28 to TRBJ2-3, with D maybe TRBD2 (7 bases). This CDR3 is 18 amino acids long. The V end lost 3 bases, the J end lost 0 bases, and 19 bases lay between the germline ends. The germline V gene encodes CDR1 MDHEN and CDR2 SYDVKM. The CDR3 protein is CASSLEWTGGSSTDTQYF. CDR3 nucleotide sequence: TGTGCCAGCAGTTTGGAGTGGACGGGGGGCTCTAGCACAGATACGCAGTATTTT.

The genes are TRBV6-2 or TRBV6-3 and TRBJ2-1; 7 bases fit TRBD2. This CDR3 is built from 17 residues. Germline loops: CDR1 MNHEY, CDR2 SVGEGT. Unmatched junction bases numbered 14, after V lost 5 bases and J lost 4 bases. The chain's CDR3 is CASSNPPTAGDYNEQFF. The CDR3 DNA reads TGTGCCAGCAGTAACCCCCCCACGGCGGGAGATTACAATGAGCAGTTCTTC.

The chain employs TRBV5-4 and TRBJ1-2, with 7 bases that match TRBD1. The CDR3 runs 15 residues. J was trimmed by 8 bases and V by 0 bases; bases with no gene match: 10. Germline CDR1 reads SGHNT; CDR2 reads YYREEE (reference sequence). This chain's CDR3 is CASSLDLQGQRGYTF. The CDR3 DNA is TGTGCCAGCAGCTTGGACCTACAGGGGCAGAGGGGCTACACCTTC.

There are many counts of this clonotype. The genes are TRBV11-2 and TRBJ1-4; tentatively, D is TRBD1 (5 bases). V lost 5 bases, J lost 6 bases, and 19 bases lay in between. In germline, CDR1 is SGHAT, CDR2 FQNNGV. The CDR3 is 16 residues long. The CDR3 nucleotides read TGTGCCAGCAGCCCGGGGACGGGGCCTTCTGATGAAAAACTGTTTTTT. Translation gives CASSPGTGPSDEKLFF.

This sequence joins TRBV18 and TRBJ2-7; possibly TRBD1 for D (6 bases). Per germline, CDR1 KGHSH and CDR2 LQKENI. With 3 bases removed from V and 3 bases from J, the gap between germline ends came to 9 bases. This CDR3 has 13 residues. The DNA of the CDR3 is TGTGCCAGCTCACCGAGCAGGGGCTACGAGCAGTACTTC. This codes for CASSPSRGYEQYF.